This entry lists 18 T cell receptor beta chains sequenced from one sample in a study of cytomegalovirus exposure and HLA in healthy donors. PCR was performed using 60 Vbeta and 13 Jbeta primers. Some clones are missing from TCRdb's copy, which holds only in-frame ones; the method was immunoSEQ multiplex PCR. The top ten hold 1.2% of the sample, which has 130,000 or so clones, roughly 80% seen once. The sequencing input was PBMCs. Receptor source: a man aged 50 or older in good health and CMV-seronegative.

The V call is TRBV2, the J call TRBJ2-3; TRBD2 is a possible D gene (7 bases). The V end lost 6 bases, the J end lost 6 bases, and 19 bases lay between the germline ends. CDR1 SNHLY and CDR2 FYNNEI come from the germline V gene. This CDR3 spans 15 amino acids. CDR3 sequence reads: CASSLRGGSLDTQYF. Here the CDR3 DNA reads TGTGCCAGCAGCCTAAGGGGGGGGTCTTTGGATACGCAGTATTTT.

The chain's CDR3 is CASRPQGTNTGELFF. The CDR3 bases are TGTGCCAGTAGACCACAGGGGACAAACACCGGGGAGCTGTTTTTT. J is TRBJ2-2 and V is TRBV19; 7 bases map to TRBD1. Germline-derived CDR1 and CDR2 are LNHDA and SQIVND (reference sequence). The CDR3 contains 15 residues. The V and J ends lost 6 bases and 2 bases, in that order; junction bases with no gene match: 6. Full variable domain (outside the CDR3, taken from reference TRBV19 and TRBJ2-2): DGGITQSPKYLFRKEGQNVTLSCEQNLNHDAMYWYRQDPGQGLRLIYYSQIVNDFQKGDIAEGYSVSREKKESFPLTVTSAQKNPTAFYLCASRPQGTNTGELFFGEGSRLTVL.

This chain uses TRBV25-1 with TRBJ2-7; 7 bases are a match to TRBD2. J was trimmed by 6 bases and V by 6 bases; bases with no gene match: 8. The CDR3 spans 13 residues. From germline, CDR1 is MGHDK and CDR2 SYGVNS. This CDR3 reads CASRGRGSREQYF. The CDR3 DNA sequence: TGTGCCAGCAGGGGTCGCGGGAGTCGCGAGCAGTACTTC.

The J gene is TRBJ2-5, the V gene TRBV11-3; 11 nucleotides agree with TRBD2. The germline V gene encodes CDR1 SGHNT and CDR2 YENEEA. The CDR3 runs to 16 residues. With 4 bases clipped from V and 2 bases from J, the junction kept 6 bases outside the gene matches. The CDR3 reads CASSSTSGRRQETQYF. CDR3 sequence (DNA): TGTGCCAGCAGCTCTACTAGCGGGAGAAGACAAGAGACCCAGTACTTC.

The V call is TRBV7-3, the J call TRBJ2-1; 8 nucleotides align to TRBD2. This CDR3 has 17 residues. Germline V lookup: CDR1 SGHTA, CDR2 FQGTGA. After removal of 5 bases from V and 7 bases from J, the junction contained 16 bases not matched to a gene. The CDR3 DNA sequence: TGTGCCAGCAGCCTAAGCGGGAGTAGGGGAGGGGGGAATGAGCAGTTCTTC. This sequence encodes CASSLSGSRGGGNEQFF.

Remarks on this clone: Other DNA sequences in this sample translate to the same CDR3. The rearrangement links TRBV11-2 to TRBJ1-1; D call uncertain. This CDR3 spans 12 amino acids. Trimming took 6 bases from V and 4 from J, leaving 9 bases between them. The V gene's germline CDR1 is SGHAT and CDR2 FQNNGV. The CDR3 DNA sequence: TGTGCCAGCAGTTCGGGGTTCACTGAAGCTTTCTTT. This gives the protein CASSSGFTEAFF.

This chain's CDR3 is CASSPRGGNQPQHF. The DNA for the CDR3 is TGTGCCAGCTCACCCAGGGGCGGCAATCAGCCCCAGCATTTT. This chain connects TRBV18 to TRBJ1-5, with a weak D call TRBD1 (6 bases). CDR1 is KGHSH, CDR2 LQKENI, per germline. V was cut by 3 bases and J by 2 bases, with 8 bases left in between. CDR3 size: 14 residues.

The chain has TRBV7-8 and TRBJ1-4, with 7 bases matching TRBD1. Unmatched junction bases numbered 8, after V lost 5 bases and J lost 8 bases. The CDR3 extends over 14 amino acids. Germline values: CDR1 SGHVS, CDR2 FQNEAQ. In DNA form, the CDR3 reads TGTGCCAGCAGCGTTTACAGGGGTGGGGAAAAACTGTTTTTT. Protein product: CASSVYRGGEKLFF. The whole variable domain, filled in from reference TRBV7-8 and TRBJ1-4, reads GAGVSQSPRYKVAKRGQDVALRCDPISGHVSLFWYQQALGQGPEFLTYFQNEAQLDKSGLPSDRFFAERPEGSVSTLKIQRTQQEDSAVYLCASSVYRGGEKLFFGSGTQLSVL.

V usage is TRBV27 and J usage is TRBJ2-1; D may be TRBD2 (5 bases). Germline assignment: CDR1 MNHEY and CDR2 SMNVEV (reference sequence). The CDR3 has 15 amino acids. The germline V and J ends were trimmed by 2 bases and 4 bases, with 12 bases remaining between them. The CDR3 sequence: CASSLRGSGYNEQFF. Written as DNA, the CDR3 is TGTGCCAGCAGTTTACGAGGGAGTGGTTACAATGAGCAGTTCTTC.

The chain employs TRBV10-3 and TRBJ2-3; D perhaps matches TRBD2 (5 bases). Germline V gene sequence: CDR1 ENHRY, CDR2 SYGVKD. The CDR3 consists of 15 residues. V dropped 0 bases and J dropped 1 base, with 8 bases sitting between them. CDR3 bases: TGTGCCATCAGTGAGTCGATTAGCGGCACAGATACGCAGTATTTT. It is translated as CAISESISGTDTQYF.

Note on this clone: This specimen includes other DNA sequences encoding the same CDR3. J is TRBJ2-5 and V is TRBV7-2; D remains ambiguous. Germline assignment: CDR1 SGHTA and CDR2 FQGNSA. V was clipped by 2 bases and J by 2 bases, with 6 bases between them. CDR3 length: 13 amino acids. The CDR3 reads CASSLSVQETQYF. As DNA, the CDR3 is TGTGCCAGCAGCTTATCAGTTCAAGAGACCCAGTACTTC.

The rearrangement links TRBV5-8 to TRBJ1-1; a possible D gene is TRBD1 (5 bases). The germline V gene has CDR1 SGHTS and CDR2 YDEGEE. This CDR3 comprises 16 residues. V lost 3 bases to trimming and J lost 0 bases, with 15 bases between them. The DNA of the CDR3 is TGTGCCAGCAGCTCTCCTGGGCAGGGCCTGAACACTGAAGCTTTCTTT. Amino acids: CASSSPGQGLNTEAFF.

As concerns this clone: The conserved closing phenylalanine or tryptophan is absent in this CDR3, likely reflecting a read error. The DNA is omitted, as the CDR3 cannot be located on it reliably, and the CDR3 follows TCRdb's listing. V and J are TRBV4-1 and TRBJ2-7; TRBD1 was called by the table and not checked on the DNA. The CDR3 adds up to 14 amino acids, both ends counted. Germline V gene lookup returns CDR1 MGHRA and CDR2 YSYEKL. This CDR3 is CASSQDEWAVQAFA.

The chain is built from TRBV19 and TRBJ1-1, with 7 bases matching TRBD1. Trimming removed 8 bases from V and 0 bases from J; junction bases left unmatched: 9. The germline V gene encodes CDR1 LNHDA and CDR2 SQIVND (reference sequence). This CDR3 region has 15 residues. The CDR3 spells CASRPETGLNTEAFF. CDR3 nucleotide sequence: TGTGCCAGTCGACCCGAGACAGGGCTGAACACTGAAGCTTTCTTT.

The chain recombines TRBV5-1 with TRBJ2-7; 9 positions match TRBD2. The CDR3 is made up of 14 amino acids. Trimming at V came to 3 bases and at J to 5 bases, leaving 6 bases not matched to a gene. Germline lookup yields CDR1 SGHRS and CDR2 YFSETQ. The CDR3 coding sequence is TGCGCCAGCAGCTCGGTAGCGGGAGTGAACGAGCAGTACTTC. It codes for CASSSVAGVNEQYF.

The chain recombines TRBV19 with TRBJ2-2; 10 bases are shared with TRBD2. Germline loops: CDR1 LNHDA, CDR2 SQIVND (reference sequence). The CDR3 is 15 amino acids. J was trimmed by 4 bases and V by 3 bases; bases with no gene match: 2. The CDR3 is CASSIPSGSTGELFF. The CDR3 region has the DNA TGTGCCAGTAGTATCCCTAGCGGGAGCACCGGGGAGCTGTTTTTT.

This clone appeared a few times. The rearrangement links TRBV5-6 to TRBJ2-1, with TRBD2 matching over 8 bases. Trimming took 3 bases from V and 6 from J; bases not matched to a gene: 2. The length of the CDR3 is 13 residues. Germline V lookup: CDR1 SGHDT, CDR2 YYEEEE. This CDR3 is CASSSSGSNEQFF. The CDR3 nucleotides read TGTGCCAGCAGCTCTAGCGGGTCCAATGAGCAGTTCTTC.

The chain joins TRBV7-2 to TRBJ2-5; D ambiguous. Trimming left V 5 bases short and J 4 bases short, with 11 bases between. Germline V lookup: CDR1 SGHTA, CDR2 FQGNSA. This CDR3 has 13 amino acids. CDR3 sequence: CASSPGSTETQYF. The CDR3 nucleotides read TGTGCCAGCAGCCCAGGATCGACAGAGACCCAGTACTTC.